This passage covers 30 T cell receptor beta chains from one sample sequenced in a study of cytomegalovirus exposure and HLA in healthy donors (dated by TCRdb to 2016 to 2017). Receptor amplification or capture employed the immunoSEQ multiplex PCR assay. Held by TCRdb, this immuneACCESS table contains in-frame sequences only and omits some clones. Under half of the omission traces to an unresolved V gene where checked; the cause of the rest is unknown. The sample data list over 200,000 clones, and approximately 88% of these were observed just once. The ten largest clones take up more than 13% of the sample. Sequencing used PBMCs. These receptors all stem from a woman aged 30 to 39 in good health and CMV-seropositive.

This chain connects TRBV6-5 to TRBJ1-2; the D gene is possibly TRBD1 (5 bases). From germline, CDR1 is MNHEY and CDR2 SVGAGI. Trimming pared 7 bases from V and 7 bases from J, leaving 19 bases between. This CDR3 region has 14 residues. CDR3 sequence (DNA): TGTGCCAGCACCCCCCCACAGGATGGGATTGGCTACACCTTC. Amino acids: CASTPPQDGIGYTF.

This chain links TRBV19 with TRBJ2-7, with 7 bases identical to TRBD1. V lost 3 bases, J lost 4 bases, and 12 bases stayed unmatched. The length of the CDR3 is 16 residues. Looked up from germline, CDR1 is LNHDA and CDR2 is SQIVND (reference sequence). The CDR3 nucleotides read TGTGCCAGTAGTATTTCGCACACAGGGGTTGTTTACGAGCAGTACTTC. It is translated as CASSISHTGVVYEQYF.

CDR3 residues: CASSLFSGDNGYTF. In DNA, the CDR3 is TGCGCCAGCAGCCTTTTTTCAGGGGATAATGGCTACACCTTC. The chain links TRBV5-1 to TRBJ1-2; perhaps TRBD1 as D (6 bases). V was shortened by 4 bases and J by 6 bases, with 16 bases between the two germline ends. From germline, CDR1 is SGHRS and CDR2 YFSETQ. The CDR3 is 14 amino acids.

The V and J genes are TRBV6-1 and TRBJ2-1, with 11 bases aligning to TRBD2. The CDR3 loop spans 15 amino acids. J gave up 5 bases and V 2 bases, and 2 bases lay outside the gene matches. Germline V gives CDR1 MNHNS, CDR2 SASEGT. This CDR3 is CASSEMGLADNEQFF. DNA of the CDR3: TGTGCCAGCAGTGAAATGGGACTAGCGGACAATGAGCAGTTCTTC.

The gene calls are TRBV7-9 and TRBJ2-7, with 8 bases fitting TRBD1. The trim removed 4 bases at V and 2 bases at J, leaving 7 bases unmatched. The CDR3 spans 15 residues. Germline CDR1 is SEHNR and CDR2 is FQNEAQ (reference sequence). DNA of the CDR3: TGTGCCAGCAGCTATACCCAGGGGGCCACCTACGAGCAGTACTTC. Protein: CASSYTQGATYEQYF. Full variable domain (rest looked up from reference TRBV7-9 and TRBJ2-7): DTGVSQNPRHKITKRGQNVTFRCDPISEHNRLYWYRQTLGQGPEFLTYFQNEAQLEKSRLLSDRFSAERPKGSFSTLEIQRTEQGDSAMYLCASSYTQGATYEQYFGPGTRLTVT.

The chain uses TRBV6-6 and TRBJ2-7; D tentatively reads TRBD1 or TRBD2 (5 bases each). The CDR3 is 14 amino acids. The V and J ends lost 0 bases and 5 bases respectively, with 11 bases between them. Germline CDR1 and CDR2: MNHNY and SVGAGI (reference sequence). This CDR3 is CASSYSMGEDEQYF. Written as DNA, the CDR3 is TGTGCCAGCAGTTACTCGATGGGGGAAGACGAGCAGTACTTC.

The rearrangement uses TRBV11-3 and TRBJ2-3; 9 nucleotides match TRBD1. Germline values: CDR1 SGHNT, CDR2 YENEEA. The V gene end was trimmed by 3 bases and the J gene end by 4 bases; junction bases not matched to a gene: 5. This CDR3 has 15 residues. The chain's CDR3 is CASSFRDRASDTQYF. The CDR3 nucleotides read TGTGCCAGCAGCTTCCGGGACAGGGCTTCAGATACGCAGTATTTT.

This chain links TRBV7-9 with TRBJ2-3; 8 bases are a match to TRBD1. Trimming took 6 bases from V and 2 from J; bases not matched to a gene: 7. The CDR3 has 15 residues. Germline CDR1 is SEHNR and CDR2 is FQNEAQ (reference sequence). The CDR3 DNA reads TGTGCCAGCAGTTCCCAGGACAGGGACACAGATACGCAGTATTTT. This sequence encodes CASSSQDRDTDTQYF.

The sample holds a few counts of this clone. The CDR3 sequence is CASSPGQKNTEAFF. The CDR3 nucleotides are TGTGCCAGCTCACCGGGACAGAAGAACACTGAAGCTTTCTTT. The J gene is TRBJ1-1, the V gene TRBV18; 7 bases line up with TRBD1. The length of the CDR3 is 14 residues. The V gene's germline CDR1 is KGHSH and CDR2 LQKENI. V shed 3 bases and J 1 base; nucleotides not matched to a gene: 2.

V usage is TRBV7-8 and J usage is TRBJ2-7; 14 bases fit TRBD2. Germline V gene sequence: CDR1 SGHVS, CDR2 FQNEAQ. CDR3 length: 18 amino acids. J was trimmed by 2 bases and V by 1 base; bases with no gene match: 7. DNA for the CDR3: TGTGCCAGCAGCTTAGATGGGACTAGCGGGAGTCTGACCTACGAGCAGTACTTC. Protein: CASSLDGTSGSLTYEQYF.

The V call is TRBV5-1, the J call TRBJ2-2; unclear D gene. This CDR3 comprises 13 residues. Germline V gene sequence: CDR1 SGHRS, CDR2 YFSETQ. V was shortened by 3 bases and J by 6 bases, with 9 bases between the two germline ends. CDR3 amino acids: CASSSQISGELFF. CDR3 in DNA: TGCGCCAGCAGCTCGCAGATATCCGGGGAGCTGTTTTTT.

The chain employs TRBV9 and TRBJ2-4, with TRBD2 matching over 7 bases. After removal of 3 bases from V and 6 bases from J, the junction contained 0 bases not matched to a gene. CDR3 length: 12 residues. The germline gives CDR1 SGDLS, CDR2 YYNGEE. The CDR3 DNA reads TGTGCCAGCAGCGCGGGAGGAAACATTCAGTACTTC. Protein: CASSAGGNIQYF.

This clone was seen just once. The genes are TRBV29-1 and TRBJ2-6; D is unclear. V lost 1 base, J lost 4 bases, and 2 bases lay in between. The CDR3 is 12 amino acids. CDR1 is SQVTM, CDR2 ANQGSEA, per germline. CDR3 in DNA: TGCAGCGTTGAAGCCGGGGCCAACGTCCTGACTTTC. Translating gives CSVEAGANVLTF.

The rearrangement uses TRBV6-5 and TRBJ2-1; D is perhaps TRBD2 (5 bases). Trimming removed 2 bases from V and 6 bases from J, with 17 bases in between. The CDR3 length is 16 residues. The germline CDR1 and CDR2 sequences are MNHEY and SVGAGI. In nucleotides, the CDR3 is TGTGCCAGCAGTTACCTTCGGGCCGTTGGAGGCAATGAGCAGTTCTTC. Protein product: CASSYLRAVGGNEQFF.

The chain links TRBV25-1 to TRBJ2-5; D not resolved. The length of the CDR3 is 15 residues. CDR1 is MGHDK and CDR2 is SYGVNS in the germline V gene. Trimming cost V 3 bases and J 2 bases, with 13 bases left between them. The CDR3 here is CASSDTVIIQETQYF. CDR3 in DNA: TGTGCCAGCAGTGATACCGTGATAATTCAAGAGACCCAGTACTTC. The full variable domain, completed using reference TRBV25-1 and TRBJ2-5, is EADIYQTPRYLVIGTGKKITLECSQTMGHDKMYWYQQDPGMELHLIHYSYGVNSTEKGDLSSESTVSRIRTEHFPLTLESARPSHTSQYLCASSDTVIIQETQYFGPGTRLLVL.

V gene TRBV20-1 combines with J gene TRBJ1-2; D gene uncertain. V gave up 3 bases and J gave up 3 bases, with 2 bases separating them. CDR3 size: 10 residues. Germline CDR1 and CDR2: DFQATT and SNEGSKA (reference sequence). CDR3 sequence reads: CSASDYGYTF. The CDR3 DNA is TGCAGTGCTAGTGACTATGGCTACACCTTC.

V gene TRBV27 combines with J gene TRBJ2-1; a possible D gene is TRBD1 (7 bases). The CDR3 length is 17 residues. The V and J ends lost 3 bases and 1 base respectively, with 16 bases between them. CDR1 and CDR2 (germline): MNHEY, SMNVEV (reference sequence). For the CDR3, the DNA is TGTGCCAGCAGTTTTGCGGGACAGACATTTTCCTACAATGAGCAGTTCTTC. Its protein is CASSFAGQTFSYNEQFF.

V is TRBV15 and J is TRBJ2-3; possibly TRBD1 for D (6 bases). CDR1 LNHNV and CDR2 YYDKDF come from the germline V gene (reference sequence). This CDR3 is built from 19 residues. V gave up 0 bases and J gave up 4 bases, with 23 bases separating them. CDR3 loop: CATSRDPPWGRFIPDTQYF. In DNA, the CDR3 is TGTGCCACCAGCAGAGACCCGCCCTGGGGGCGATTTATCCCAGATACGCAGTATTTT.

The chain carries TRBV6-5 and TRBJ1-2, with D uncertain. The V and J ends lost 0 bases and 8 bases respectively, with 19 bases between them. This CDR3 region has 16 residues. Germline V lookup: CDR1 MNHEY, CDR2 SVGAGI. The CDR3 DNA is TGTGCCAGCAGTTACTCTCCCTTACTGGCCCAGGAGGGCTACACCTTC. Its protein product is CASSYSPLLAQEGYTF.

The chain joins TRBV6-5 to TRBJ2-5; D possibly uses TRBD1 or TRBD2 (5 bases each). There are 14 residues in the CDR3. Deletions cut 6 bases from V and 2 bases from J, with 13 bases between. From germline, CDR1 is MNHEY and CDR2 SVGAGI. CDR3 in DNA: TGTGCCAGCAGCCCGGGGCACCTTCAAGAGACCCAGTACTTC. This encodes CASSPGHLQETQYF.

V gene TRBV30 combines with J gene TRBJ2-7; 8 bases agree with TRBD2. The CDR3 contains 13 residues. In germline, CDR1 is GTSNPN, CDR2 SVGIG (reference sequence). With V trimmed by 0 bases and J by 7 bases, 5 bases remained unmatched. CDR3 residues: CAWSVAGAGEQYF. The CDR3 region has the DNA TGTGCCTGGAGTGTAGCGGGAGCAGGGGAGCAGTACTTC.

This chain connects TRBV27 to TRBJ2-6, with a possible D match to TRBD2 (6 bases). V was clipped by 11 bases and J by 5 bases, with 7 bases between them. CDR3 length equals 11 residues. Germline values: CDR1 MNHEY, CDR2 SMNVEV (reference sequence). The CDR3 is CAAGWANVLTF. CDR3 coding DNA: TGTGCCGCGGGGTGGGCCAACGTCCTGACTTTC.

This clone appeared a single time. The genes are TRBV6-1 and TRBJ1-5; no firm D call. Germline V gene sequence: CDR1 MNHNS, CDR2 SASEGT. CDR3 length equals 13 residues. Trimming stripped 7 bases from V and 5 bases from J, with 12 bases between. The CDR3 nucleotides read TGTGCCAGCACCTTGGCTGGGGATCAGCCCCAGCATTTT. It codes for CASTLAGDQPQHF.

This clone occurred many times. The chain employs TRBV6-5 and TRBJ2-2, with unresolved D. Trimming shortened V by 1 base and J by 5 bases, and 5 bases separated the two germline ends. This CDR3 has 13 residues. Germline V gene lookup returns CDR1 MNHEY and CDR2 SVGAGI. CDR3 sequence reads: CASSYYRTGELFF. The CDR3 nucleotides read TGTGCCAGCAGTTACTATCGGACCGGGGAGCTGTTTTTT.

Only a few counts were recorded for this clone. This chain joins TRBV28 and TRBJ1-3; D possibly corresponds to TRBD1 (6 bases). V gave up 4 bases and J gave up 4 bases, with 8 bases separating them. Looked up from germline, CDR1 is MDHEN and CDR2 is SYDVKM. The CDR3 runs 13 residues. In DNA form, the CDR3 reads TGTGCCAGCAGTTCAGGGGCCGGAAACACCATATATTTT. Protein product: CASSSGAGNTIYF.

The count of this clone is one. The CDR3 sequence: CASSVEGEREAFF. CDR3 coding DNA: TGTGCCAGCAGCGTAGAGGGGGAGCGTGAAGCTTTCTTT. This chain links TRBV9 with TRBJ1-1; D is perhaps TRBD1 (6 bases). The V end lost 0 bases, the J end lost 7 bases, and 10 bases lay between the germline ends. Germline V gene data show CDR1 as SGDLS and CDR2 as YYNGEE. The CDR3 has 13 amino acids.

This clone was seen a few times. The V gene is TRBV19, the J gene TRBJ1-5; D not certain. This CDR3 comprises 13 residues. The germline CDR1 and CDR2 sequences are LNHDA and SQIVND (reference sequence). V dropped 5 bases and J dropped 2 bases, with 7 bases sitting between them. The CDR3 reads CASSLTGNQPQHF. DNA for the CDR3: TGTGCCAGTAGTTTGACGGGCAATCAGCCCCAGCATTTT.

A word on this clone: The same CDR3 can be traced to other DNA sequences in this sample. The rearrangement uses TRBV27 and TRBJ2-2, with D unclear. The V gene's germline CDR1 is MNHEY and CDR2 SMNVEV (reference sequence). The CDR3 has 14 residues. V was pared by 5 bases and J by 1 base, with 8 bases between. This CDR3 is CASSPRRNTGELFF. In DNA, the CDR3 is TGTGCCAGCAGTCCGAGACGGAACACCGGGGAGCTGTTTTTT.

The chain uses TRBV5-1 and TRBJ1-5; weak D call: TRBD1 (5 bases). CDR1 is SGHRS and CDR2 is YFSETQ in the germline V gene. The CDR3 sequence is 13 residues long. Deletions cut 2 bases from V and 8 bases from J, with 11 bases between. This CDR3 is CASSLNRGEPQHF. CDR3 bases: TGCGCCAGCAGCTTAAACCGAGGGGAGCCCCAGCATTTT. The full variable domain, with the rest looked up from reference TRBV5-1 and TRBJ1-5, is KAGVTQTPRYLIKTRGQQVTLSCSPISGHRSVSWYQQTPGQGLQFLFEYFSETQRNKGNFPGRFSGRQFSNSRSEMNVSTLELGDSALYLCASSLNRGEPQHFGDGTRLSIL.

The V gene is TRBV5-4, the J gene TRBJ2-7, with D perhaps given as TRBD1 or TRBD2 (5 bases each). V lost 3 bases and J 2 bases, leaving 27 bases between the germline ends. CDR1 is SGHNT, CDR2 YYREEE, per germline (reference sequence). This CDR3 comprises 19 residues. The CDR3 loop reads CASSSSHLPTQGVAYEQYF. The CDR3, as DNA: TGTGCCAGCAGCTCCTCACACCTCCCAACTCAGGGAGTCGCCTACGAGCAGTACTTC.